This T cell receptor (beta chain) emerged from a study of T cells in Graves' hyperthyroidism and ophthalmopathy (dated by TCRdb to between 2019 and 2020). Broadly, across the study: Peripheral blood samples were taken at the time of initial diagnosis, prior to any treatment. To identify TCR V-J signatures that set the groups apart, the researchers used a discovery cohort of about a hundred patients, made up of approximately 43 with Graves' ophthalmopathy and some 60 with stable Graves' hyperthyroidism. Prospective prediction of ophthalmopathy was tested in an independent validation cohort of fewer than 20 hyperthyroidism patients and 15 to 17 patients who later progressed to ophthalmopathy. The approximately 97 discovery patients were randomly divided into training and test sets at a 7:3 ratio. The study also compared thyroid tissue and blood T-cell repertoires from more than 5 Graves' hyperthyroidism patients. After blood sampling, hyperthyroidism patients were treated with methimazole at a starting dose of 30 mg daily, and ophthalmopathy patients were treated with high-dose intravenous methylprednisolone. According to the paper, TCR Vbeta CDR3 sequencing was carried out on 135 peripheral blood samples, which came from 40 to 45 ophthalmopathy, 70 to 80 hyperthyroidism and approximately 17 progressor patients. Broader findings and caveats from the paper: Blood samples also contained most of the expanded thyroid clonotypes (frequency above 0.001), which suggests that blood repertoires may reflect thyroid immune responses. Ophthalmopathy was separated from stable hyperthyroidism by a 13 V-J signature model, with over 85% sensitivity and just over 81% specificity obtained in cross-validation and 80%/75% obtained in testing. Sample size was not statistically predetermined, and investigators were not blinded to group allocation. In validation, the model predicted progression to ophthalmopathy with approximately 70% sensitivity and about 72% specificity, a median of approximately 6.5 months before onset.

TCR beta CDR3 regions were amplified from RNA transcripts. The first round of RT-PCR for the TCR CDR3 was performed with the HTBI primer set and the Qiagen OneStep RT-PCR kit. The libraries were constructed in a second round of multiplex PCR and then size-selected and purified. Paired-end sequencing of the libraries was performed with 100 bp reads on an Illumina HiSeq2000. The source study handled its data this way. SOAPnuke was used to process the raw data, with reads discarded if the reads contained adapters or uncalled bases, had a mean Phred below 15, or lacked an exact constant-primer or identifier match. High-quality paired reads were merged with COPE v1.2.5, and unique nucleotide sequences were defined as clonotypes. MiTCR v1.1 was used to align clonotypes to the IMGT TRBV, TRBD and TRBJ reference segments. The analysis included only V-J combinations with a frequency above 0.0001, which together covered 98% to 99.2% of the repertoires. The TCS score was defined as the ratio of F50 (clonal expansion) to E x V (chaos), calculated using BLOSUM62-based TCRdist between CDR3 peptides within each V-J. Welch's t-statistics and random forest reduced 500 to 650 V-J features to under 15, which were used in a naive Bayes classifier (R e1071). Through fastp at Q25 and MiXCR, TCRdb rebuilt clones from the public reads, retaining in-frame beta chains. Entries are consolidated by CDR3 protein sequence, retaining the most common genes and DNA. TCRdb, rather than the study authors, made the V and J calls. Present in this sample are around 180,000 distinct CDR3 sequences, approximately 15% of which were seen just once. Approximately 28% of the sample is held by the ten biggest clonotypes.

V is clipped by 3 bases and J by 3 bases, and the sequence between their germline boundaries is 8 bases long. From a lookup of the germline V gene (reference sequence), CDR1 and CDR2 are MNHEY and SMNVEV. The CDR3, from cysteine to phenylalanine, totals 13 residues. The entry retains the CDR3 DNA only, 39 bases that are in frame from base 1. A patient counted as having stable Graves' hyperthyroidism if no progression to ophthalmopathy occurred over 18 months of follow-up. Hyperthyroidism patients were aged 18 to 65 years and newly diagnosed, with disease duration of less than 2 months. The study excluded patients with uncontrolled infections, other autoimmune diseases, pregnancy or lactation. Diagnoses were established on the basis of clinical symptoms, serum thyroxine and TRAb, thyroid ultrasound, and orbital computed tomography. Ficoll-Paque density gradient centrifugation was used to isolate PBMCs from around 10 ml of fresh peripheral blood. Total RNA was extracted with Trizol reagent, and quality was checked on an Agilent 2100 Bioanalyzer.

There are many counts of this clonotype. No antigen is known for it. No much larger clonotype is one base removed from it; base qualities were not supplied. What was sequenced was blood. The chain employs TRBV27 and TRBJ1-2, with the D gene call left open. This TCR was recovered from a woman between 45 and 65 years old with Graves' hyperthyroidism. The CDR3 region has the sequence CASSFVGYYGYTF. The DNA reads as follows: TGTGCCAGCAGTTTTGTTGGATACTATGGCTACACCTTC.